This T cell receptor (beta chain) was sequenced for a study of CD8 T cells in ankylosing spondylitis. By its share, this clonotype is medium-sized. Its cognate antigen is unknown. Quantitative 5'-RACE with molecular barcodes produced the TCR beta libraries. TCRdb redid the calling of the 5' RACE reads with MiXCR, one entry per CDR3 protein. The data hold 150,000 to 200,000 distinct CDR3 sequences, with around 20% observed a single time. Study-wide results and caveats: The study identified a TCR beta motif of roughly eight highly homologous variants that appeared characteristic of ankylosing spondylitis blood. Researchers report that disease-linked clones proved CD8+ and relatively rare in peripheral blood.

There are 13 residues in the CDR3. Germline CDR1 and CDR2: DFQATT and SNEGSKA (reference sequence). Deletions cut 4 bases from V and 2 bases from J, with 9 bases between. The sample was blood, either unsorted or a sorted T cell fraction (not recorded which). The rearrangement joins TRBV20-1 to TRBJ2-1; no clear D gene. This receptor was identified in a male donor with ankylosing spondylitis or in good health (not recorded which). The CDR3 protein is CSATTHTYNEQFF. The DNA for the CDR3 is TGCAGTGCTACTACTCATACCTACAATGAGCAGTTCTTC.